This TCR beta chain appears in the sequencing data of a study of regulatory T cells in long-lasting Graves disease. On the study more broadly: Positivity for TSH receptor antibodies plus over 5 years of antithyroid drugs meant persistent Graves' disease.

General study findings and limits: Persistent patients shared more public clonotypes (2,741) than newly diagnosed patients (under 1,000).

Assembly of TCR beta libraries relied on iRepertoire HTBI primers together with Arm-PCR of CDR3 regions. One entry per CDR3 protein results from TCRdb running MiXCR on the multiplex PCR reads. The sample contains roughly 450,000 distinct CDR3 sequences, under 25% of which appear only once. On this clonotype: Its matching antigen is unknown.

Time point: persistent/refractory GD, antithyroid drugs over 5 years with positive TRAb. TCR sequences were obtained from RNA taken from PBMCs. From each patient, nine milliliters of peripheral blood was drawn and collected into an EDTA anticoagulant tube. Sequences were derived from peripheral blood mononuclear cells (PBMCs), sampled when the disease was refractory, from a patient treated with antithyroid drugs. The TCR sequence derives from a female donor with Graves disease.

CDR3 nucleotide sequence: TGTGCCAGCAGTACCAGGACAGGGGCTTCGTACAATGAGCAGTTCTTC. Protein: CASSTRTGASYNEQFF. The genes are TRBV28 and TRBJ2-1; TRBD1 agrees at 9 bases. CDR3 length: 16 residues. Trimming cost V 5 bases and J 4 bases; bases outside gene matches: 9. Germline CDR1 MDHEN, CDR2 SYDVKM.